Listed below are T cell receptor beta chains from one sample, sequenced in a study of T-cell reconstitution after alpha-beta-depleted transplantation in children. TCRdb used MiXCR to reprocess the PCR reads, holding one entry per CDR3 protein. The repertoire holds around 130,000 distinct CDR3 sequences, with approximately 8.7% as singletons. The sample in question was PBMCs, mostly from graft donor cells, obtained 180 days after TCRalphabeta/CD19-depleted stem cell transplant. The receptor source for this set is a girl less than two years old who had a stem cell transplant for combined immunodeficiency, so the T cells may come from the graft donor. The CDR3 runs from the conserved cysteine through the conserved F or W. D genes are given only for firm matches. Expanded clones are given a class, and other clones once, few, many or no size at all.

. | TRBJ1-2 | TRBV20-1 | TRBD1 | CSATRTGGYGYTF | TGCAGTGCTACTAGGACAGGAGGGTATGGCTACACCTTC
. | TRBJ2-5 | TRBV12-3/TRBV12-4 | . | CASSLGRVPRRETQYF | TGTGCCAGCAGTTTAGGCCGGGTCCCAAGACGGGAGACCCAGTACTTC
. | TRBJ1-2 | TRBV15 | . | CATSRDTRNYGYTF | TGTGCCACCAGCAGAGATACGAGGAACTATGGCTACACCTTC
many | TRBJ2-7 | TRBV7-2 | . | CASSLGRGPYEQYF | TGTGCCAGCAGCTTAGGAAGAGGACCCTACGAGCAGTACTTC
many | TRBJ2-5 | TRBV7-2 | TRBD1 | CASSSGTVGYETQYF | TGTGCCAGCAGCTCCGGGACAGTCGGTTATGAGACCCAGTACTTC
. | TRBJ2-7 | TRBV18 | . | CASSPFGSTWAYEQYF | TGTGCCAGCTCACCGTTTGGCAGCACATGGGCATACGAGCAGTACTTC
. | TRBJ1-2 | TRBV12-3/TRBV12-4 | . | CASSTSWGGYGYTF | TGTGCCAGCAGCACCTCGTGGGGAGGGTATGGCTACACCTTC
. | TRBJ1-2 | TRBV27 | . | CASWGAGYTF | TGTGCCAGCTGGGGGGCGGGCTACACCTTC
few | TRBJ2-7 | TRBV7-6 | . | CASSLTERGVQYF | TGTGCCAGCAGCTTAACGGAAAGGGGTGTGCAGTACTTC
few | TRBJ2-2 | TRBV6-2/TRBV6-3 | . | CASSPYGGHGELFF | TGTGCCAGCAGCCCTTACGGGGGGCACGGGGAGCTGTTTTTT
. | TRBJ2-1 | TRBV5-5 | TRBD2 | CASSPIQAGGDEQFF | TGTGCCAGCAGCCCTATCCAAGCGGGGGGGGATGAGCAGTTCTTC
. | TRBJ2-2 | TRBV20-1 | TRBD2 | CSARGGLAGGPNTGELFF | TGCAGTGCTAGAGGGGGACTAGCGGGGGGGCCGAACACCGGGGAGCTGTTTTTT
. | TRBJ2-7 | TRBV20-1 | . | CSAPQSSYEQYF | TGCAGTGCCCCCCAATCCTCCTACGAGCAGTACTTC
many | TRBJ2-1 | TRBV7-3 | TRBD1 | CASSFTGGAQGNEQFF | TGTGCCAGCAGCTTTACAGGGGGCGCGCAAGGGAATGAGCAGTTCTTC
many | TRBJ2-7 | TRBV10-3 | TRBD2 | CAISESTGGSYEQYF | TGTGCCATCAGTGAGTCGACTGGCGGGAGCTACGAGCAGTACTTC
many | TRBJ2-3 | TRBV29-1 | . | CSASGAGTDTQYF | TGCAGCGCCTCAGGGGCTGGCACAGATACGCAGTATTTT
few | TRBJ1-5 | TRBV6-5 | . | CASSYDFRVASNQPQHF | TGTGCCAGCAGTTACGACTTCAGGGTAGCCAGCAATCAGCCCCAGCATTTT
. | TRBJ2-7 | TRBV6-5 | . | CASSYSYRQLIYEQYF | TGTGCCAGCAGTTACTCTTATCGACAGCTAATTTACGAGCAGTACTTC
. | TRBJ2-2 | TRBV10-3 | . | CAIGRATQGTGELFF | TGTGCCATCGGACGGGCTACGCAAGGGACCGGGGAGCTGTTTTTT
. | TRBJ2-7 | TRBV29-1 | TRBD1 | CSVRTGNSYEQYF | TGCAGCGTGCGGACAGGGAACTCCTACGAGCAGTACTTC
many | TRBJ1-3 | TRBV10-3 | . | CASMTVSSGNTIYF | TGTGCCAGTATGACGGTATCCTCTGGAAACACCATATATTTT
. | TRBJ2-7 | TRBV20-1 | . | CSARGKGYEQYF | TGCAGTGCTAGAGGGAAGGGCTACGAGCAGTACTTC
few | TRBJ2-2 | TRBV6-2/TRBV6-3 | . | CASSPTSGELFF | TGTGCCAGCAGCCCCACGTCGGGGGAGCTGTTTTTT
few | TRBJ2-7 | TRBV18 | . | CASSTHSGNEQYF | TGTGCCAGCTCAACCCACAGTGGAAACGAGCAGTACTTC
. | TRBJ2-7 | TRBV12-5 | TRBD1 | CASGFGAGGSSYPYEQYF | TGTGCTAGTGGTTTCGGGGCAGGGGGCTCTTCTTATCCCTACGAGCAGTACTTC
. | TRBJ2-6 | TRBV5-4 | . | CASSPWSSGANVLTF | TGTGCCAGCAGCCCTTGGAGCTCTGGGGCCAACGTCCTGACTTTC
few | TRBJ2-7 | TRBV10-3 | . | CAISEGPATSYEQYF | TGTGCCATCAGTGAGGGCCCAGCCACTTCCTACGAGCAGTACTTC
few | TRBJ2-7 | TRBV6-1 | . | CASSEIRAGINEQYF | TGTGCCAGCAGTGAAATAAGGGCAGGGATCAACGAGCAGTACTTC
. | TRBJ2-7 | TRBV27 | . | CASSLRRASYEQYF | TGTGCCAGCAGTTTGAGACGGGCTTCCTACGAGCAGTACTTC
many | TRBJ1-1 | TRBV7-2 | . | CASSLMPGELSFF | TGTGCCAGCAGCTTAATGCCGGGCGAATTATCTTTCTTT
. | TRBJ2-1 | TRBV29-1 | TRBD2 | CSPLLGSGRNEQFF | TGCAGTCCACTTTTAGGTAGCGGGAGGAATGAGCAGTTCTTC
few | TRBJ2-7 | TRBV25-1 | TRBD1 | CASSDIQGANYEQYF | TGTGCCAGCAGTGACATCCAGGGGGCGAACTACGAGCAGTACTTC